This T cell receptor (beta chain) was found in a study of response to subunit inactivated influenza vaccine. One entry per CDR3 protein results from TCRdb running MiXCR on the RT-PCR reads. The table has 650,000 to 850,000 distinct CDR3 sequences, more than 11% seen once. This clonotype was picked up a small number of times. Its target is not known. Findings of the study overall: The authors proposed limited new T cell recruitment per seasonal influenza vaccination.

V was clipped by 5 bases and J by 7 bases, with 11 bases between them. The CDR3 length is 13 residues. The germline gives CDR1 KGHSH, CDR2 LQKENI. Sample: PBMCs from blood, taken 14 to 15 days before vaccination. The chain combines TRBV18 with TRBJ1-4; D gene ambiguous. The source is a man in his fifties or sixties who received an inactivated influenza vaccine. In DNA form, the CDR3 reads TGTGCCAGCTCAAGTCGGGGAAGTGAAAAACTGTTTTTT. Amino acid sequence: CASSSRGSEKLFF. Looking up the rest from reference TRBV18 and TRBJ1-4 gives the full variable domain: NAGVMQNPRHLVRRRGQEARLRCSPMKGHSHVYWYRQLPEEGLKFMVYLQKENIIDESGMPKERFSAEFPKEGPSILRIQQVVRGDSAAYFCASSSRGSEKLFFGSGTQLSVL.